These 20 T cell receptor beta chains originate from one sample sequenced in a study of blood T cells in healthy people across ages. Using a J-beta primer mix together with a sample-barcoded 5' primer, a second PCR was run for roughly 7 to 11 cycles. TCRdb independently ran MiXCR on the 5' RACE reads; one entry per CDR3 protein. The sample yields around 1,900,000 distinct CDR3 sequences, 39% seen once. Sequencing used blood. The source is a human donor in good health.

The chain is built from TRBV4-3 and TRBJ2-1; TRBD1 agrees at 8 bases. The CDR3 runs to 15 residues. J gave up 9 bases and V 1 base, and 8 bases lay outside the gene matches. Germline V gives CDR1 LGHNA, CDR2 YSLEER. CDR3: CASSQADRDGGEQFF. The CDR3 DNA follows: TGCGCCAGCAGCCAAGCGGACAGGGATGGCGGTGAGCAGTTCTTC.

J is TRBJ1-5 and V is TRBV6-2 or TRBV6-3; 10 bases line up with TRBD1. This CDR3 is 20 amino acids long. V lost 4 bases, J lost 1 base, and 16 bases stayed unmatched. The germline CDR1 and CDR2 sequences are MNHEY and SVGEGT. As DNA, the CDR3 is TGTGCCAGCAGTTTAGGTCAGACAGGGGGCGCGGATGTAAGCAATCAGCCCCAGCATTTT. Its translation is CASSLGQTGGADVSNQPQHF.

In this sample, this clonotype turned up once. CDR3 protein: CASSRNRDRGYEQYF. CDR3 sequence (DNA): TGTGCCAGCAGCCGAAACCGGGACAGGGGTTACGAGCAGTACTTC. The chain employs TRBV7-8 and TRBJ2-4, with 10 bases lining up with TRBD1. The end of the DNA fits TRBJ2-7 better, so the J call may be wrong. CDR3 length equals 15 residues. The germline V gene encodes CDR1 SGHVS and CDR2 FQNEAQ.

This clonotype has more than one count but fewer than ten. CDR3 sequence (DNA): TGCAGTGCTAGGGAATCGACAGGGGCCGCCCAGAGCTCCTACAATGAGCAGTTCTTC. Translating it yields CSARESTGAAQSSYNEQFF. The chain joins TRBV20-1 to TRBJ2-1; TRBD1 aligns across 8 bases. The CDR3 contains 19 residues. Trimming at V came to 3 bases and at J to 0 bases, leaving 16 bases not matched to a gene. CDR1 DFQATT and CDR2 SNEGSKA come from the germline V gene (reference sequence).

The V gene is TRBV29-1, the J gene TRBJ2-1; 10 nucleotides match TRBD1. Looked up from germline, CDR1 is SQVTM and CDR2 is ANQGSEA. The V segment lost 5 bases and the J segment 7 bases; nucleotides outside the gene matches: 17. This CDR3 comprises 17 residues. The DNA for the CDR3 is TGCAGCGTTAAAACCTTCACCGGGACAGGGGTTTTTAATGAGCAGTTCTTC. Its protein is CSVKTFTGTGVFNEQFF.

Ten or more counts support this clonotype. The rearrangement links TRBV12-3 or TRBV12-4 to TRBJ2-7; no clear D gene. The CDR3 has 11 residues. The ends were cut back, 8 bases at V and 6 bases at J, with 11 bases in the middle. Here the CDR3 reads CASSNSVEQYF. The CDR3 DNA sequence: TGTGCCAGCTCGAATTCGGTCGAGCAGTACTTC.

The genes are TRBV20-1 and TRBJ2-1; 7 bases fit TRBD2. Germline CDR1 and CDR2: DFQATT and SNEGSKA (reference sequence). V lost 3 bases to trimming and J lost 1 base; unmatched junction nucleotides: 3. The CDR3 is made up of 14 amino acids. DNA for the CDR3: TGCAGTGCTAGTGGCGGGAGATCCTACAATGAGCAGTTCTTC. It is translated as CSASGGRSYNEQFF.

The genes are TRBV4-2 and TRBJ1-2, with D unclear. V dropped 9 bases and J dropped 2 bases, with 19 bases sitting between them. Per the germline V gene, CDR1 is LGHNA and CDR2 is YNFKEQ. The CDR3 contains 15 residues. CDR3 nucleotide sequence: TGTGCCAGTTCCCAGCCGGGTTCTAGAAACTATGGCTACACCTTC. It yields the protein CASSQPGSRNYGYTF.

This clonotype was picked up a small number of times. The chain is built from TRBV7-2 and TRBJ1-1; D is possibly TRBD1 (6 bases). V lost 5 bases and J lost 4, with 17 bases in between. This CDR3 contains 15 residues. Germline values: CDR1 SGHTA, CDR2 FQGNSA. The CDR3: CASSPRVGGSTEAFF. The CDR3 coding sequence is TGTGCCAGCAGCCCCCGAGTTGGGGGCAGCACTGAAGCTTTCTTT.

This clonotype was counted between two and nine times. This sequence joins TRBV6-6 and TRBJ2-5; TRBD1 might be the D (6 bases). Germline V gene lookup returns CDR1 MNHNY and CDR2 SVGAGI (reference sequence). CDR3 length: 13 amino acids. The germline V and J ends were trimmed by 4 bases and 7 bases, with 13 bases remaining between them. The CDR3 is CASSWDTVGTQYF. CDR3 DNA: TGTGCCAGCAGTTGGGACACGGTTGGGACCCAGTACTTC.

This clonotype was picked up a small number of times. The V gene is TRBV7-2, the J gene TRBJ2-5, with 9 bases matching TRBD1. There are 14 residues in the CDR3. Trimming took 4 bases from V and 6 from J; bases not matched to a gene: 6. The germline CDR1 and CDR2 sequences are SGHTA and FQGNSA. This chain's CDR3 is CASSSRQGEKTQYF. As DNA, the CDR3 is TGTGCCAGCAGCTCCCGACAGGGGGAAAAGACCCAGTACTTC.

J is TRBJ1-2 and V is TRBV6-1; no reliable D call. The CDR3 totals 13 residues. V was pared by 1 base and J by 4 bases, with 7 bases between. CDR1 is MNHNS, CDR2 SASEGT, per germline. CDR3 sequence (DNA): TGTGCCAGCAGTGAAGTGGGAGTCTATGGCTACACCTTC. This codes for CASSEVGVYGYTF.

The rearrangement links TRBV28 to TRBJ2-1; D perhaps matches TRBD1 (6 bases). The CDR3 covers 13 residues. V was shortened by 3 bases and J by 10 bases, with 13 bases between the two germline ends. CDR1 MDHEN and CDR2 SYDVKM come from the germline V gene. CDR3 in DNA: TGTGCCAGCAGTTTCCCTGGACAGCTCGAGCAGTTCTTC. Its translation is CASSFPGQLEQFF.

Written as DNA, the CDR3 is TGTGCCAGCAGTTTCGGGGTTGGAGCTTTCTTT. It yields the protein CASSFGVGAFF. The chain couples TRBV12-3 or TRBV12-4 to TRBJ1-1; D gene unclear. V lost 3 bases to trimming and J lost 10 bases, with 9 bases between them. The CDR3 sequence is 11 residues long.

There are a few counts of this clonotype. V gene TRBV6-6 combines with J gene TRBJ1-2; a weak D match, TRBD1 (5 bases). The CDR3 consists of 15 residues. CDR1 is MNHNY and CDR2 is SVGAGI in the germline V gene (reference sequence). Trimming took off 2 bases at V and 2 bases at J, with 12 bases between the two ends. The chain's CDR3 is CASSYPDNRNYGYTF. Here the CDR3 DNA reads TGTGCCAGCAGTTACCCTGATAACAGGAACTATGGCTACACCTTC.

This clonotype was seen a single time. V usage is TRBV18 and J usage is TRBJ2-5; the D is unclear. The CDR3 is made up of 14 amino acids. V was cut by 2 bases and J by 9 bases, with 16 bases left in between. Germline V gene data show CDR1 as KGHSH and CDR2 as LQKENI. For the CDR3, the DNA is TGTGCCAGCTCACCAACAGTGGAGACCGGATCCCAGTACTTC. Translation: CASSPTVETGSQYF.

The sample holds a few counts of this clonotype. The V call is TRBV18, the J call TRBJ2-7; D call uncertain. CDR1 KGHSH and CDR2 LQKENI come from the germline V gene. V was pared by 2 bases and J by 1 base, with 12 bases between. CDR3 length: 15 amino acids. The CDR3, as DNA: TGTGCCAGCTCACCAGGGGTTACGGAATCCTACGAGCAGTACTTC. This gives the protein CASSPGVTESYEQYF.

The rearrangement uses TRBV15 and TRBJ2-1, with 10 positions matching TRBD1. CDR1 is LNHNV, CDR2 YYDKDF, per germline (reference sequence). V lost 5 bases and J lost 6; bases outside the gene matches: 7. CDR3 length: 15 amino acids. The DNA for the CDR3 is TGTGCCACCAGCCGCGGACAGGGGGGCATCAATGAGCAGTTCTTC. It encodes CATSRGQGGINEQFF.

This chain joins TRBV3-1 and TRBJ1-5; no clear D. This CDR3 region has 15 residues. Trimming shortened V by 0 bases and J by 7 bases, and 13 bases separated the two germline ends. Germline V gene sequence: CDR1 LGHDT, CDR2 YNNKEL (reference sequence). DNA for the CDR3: TGTGCCAGCAGCCAAGATGGAATCTCGGGCCAGCCCCAGCATTTT. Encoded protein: CASSQDGISGQPQHF.

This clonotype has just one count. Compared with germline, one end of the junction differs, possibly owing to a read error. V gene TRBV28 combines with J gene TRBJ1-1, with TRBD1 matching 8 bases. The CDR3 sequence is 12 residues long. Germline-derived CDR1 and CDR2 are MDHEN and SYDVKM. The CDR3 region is CVSGQGGTEAFF. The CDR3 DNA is TGTGTCAGCGGACAGGGAGGGACTGAAGCTTTCTTT.